This TCR beta chain is drawn from a study of cytomegalovirus exposure and HLA in healthy donors. This CDR3 comprises 11 residues. With V trimmed by 4 bases and J by 5 bases, 1 base remained unmatched. Germline V lookup: CDR1 DFQATT, CDR2 SNEGSKA (reference sequence). 13 Jbeta primers and 60 Vbeta primers were used for the PCR. Sequencing was performed with immunoSEQ multiplex PCR; in TCRdb, only in-frame clones are kept and a portion is missing. The data show some 40,000 clones, roughly 50% seen once. This sequence joins TRBV20-1 and TRBJ1-2, with 7 bases lining up with TRBD1. The sample taken for sequencing was PBMCs. This sequence was found in a woman aged 35 to 49 in good health and CMV-seropositive. CDR3 amino acids: CSATGGYGYTF. The CDR3 DNA sequence: TGCAGTGCTACAGGGGGGTATGGCTACACCTTC.